Presented here are 31 T cell receptor beta chains from one specimen sequenced in a study of blood T cell repertoires in COVID-19. Assay: immunoSEQ multiplex PCR; the TCRdb copy retains only in-frame clones and omits some. The data hold roughly 110,000 clones, with around 89% observed a single time. The sequencing input was peripheral blood. These receptors originate from a man aged 45 to 65 with active or convalescent COVID-19.

The rearrangement links TRBV7-2 to TRBJ2-1, with D tentatively TRBD1 (5 bases). Per germline, CDR1 SGHTA and CDR2 FQGNSA. There are 15 residues in the CDR3. The V end lost 5 bases, the J end lost 10 bases, and 21 bases lay between the germline ends. The CDR3, as DNA: TGTGCCAGCAGCCCCGACAGTGGGGTGGCCAAAGAGCAGTTCTTC. The encoded protein is CASSPDSGVAKEQFF.

V usage is TRBV5-8 and J usage is TRBJ2-7; D remains ambiguous. V dropped 4 bases and J dropped 3 bases, with 8 bases sitting between them. CDR3 length equals 12 residues. The germline CDR1 and CDR2 sequences are SGHTS and YDEGEE. In DNA, the CDR3 is TGTGCCAGCAGCCCCTACGACTACGAGCAGTACTTC. This gives the protein CASSPYDYEQYF.

The J gene is TRBJ1-1, the V gene TRBV19; a weak D match, TRBD1 (5 bases). The germline V and J ends were trimmed by 5 bases and 1 base, with 11 bases remaining between them. The germline gives CDR1 LNHDA, CDR2 SQIVND (reference sequence). CDR3 length: 14 amino acids. The CDR3 is CASSDRGRNTEAFF. The CDR3 nucleotides are TGTGCCAGTAGTGATCGGGGGAGGAACACTGAAGCTTTCTTT. The full variable domain, with the rest looked up from reference TRBV19 and TRBJ1-1, is DGGITQSPKYLFRKEGQNVTLSCEQNLNHDAMYWYRQDPGQGLRLIYYSQIVNDFQKGDIAEGYSVSREKKESFPLTVTSAQKNPTAFYLCASSDRGRNTEAFFGQGTRLTVV.

The chain joins TRBV27 to TRBJ1-5; 8 nucleotides line up with TRBD1. Germline V gene data show CDR1 as MNHEY and CDR2 as SMNVEV (reference sequence). V lost 3 bases to trimming and J lost 2 bases; unmatched junction nucleotides: 0. The CDR3 length is 14 residues. The CDR3 coding sequence is TGTGCCAGCAGTTTGGGACAGGGCAATCAGCCCCAGCATTTT. Amino acid sequence: CASSLGQGNQPQHF.

This chain uses TRBV5-4 with TRBJ2-1; D is unclear. Between the trimmed V and J ends, which lost 0 bases and 8 bases, there was a span of 9 bases. The germline V gene has CDR1 SGHNT and CDR2 YYREEE (reference sequence). The CDR3 is made up of 13 amino acids. The CDR3 here is CASSLERADEQFF. DNA of the CDR3: TGTGCCAGCAGCTTGGAGCGCGCCGATGAGCAGTTCTTC.

In its sample, this clone was seen a few times. The V gene is TRBV2, the J gene TRBJ1-2; D might be TRBD1 (6 bases). This CDR3 is built from 13 residues. The V end was cut by 2 bases, the J end by 8 bases, with 12 bases between. Germline V gene data show CDR1 as SNHLY and CDR2 as FYNNEI. This CDR3 is CASSELGARGYTF. As DNA, the CDR3 is TGTGCCAGCAGTGAATTGGGGGCGCGAGGCTACACCTTC.

The chain couples TRBV14 to TRBJ1-5, with 11 bases matching TRBD1. The CDR3 loop spans 19 amino acids. The ends lost 4 bases at V and 4 bases at J; junction bases unmatched: 15. Germline CDR1 SGHDN, CDR2 FVKESK. The CDR3 region has the DNA TGTGCCAGCAGCCCCTTCGGGACAGGGGGAATTCTTGTAAATCAGCCCCAGCATTTT. It yields the protein CASSPFGTGGILVNQPQHF.

This rearrangement joins TRBV6-5 to TRBJ1-1; D gene unclear. This CDR3 comprises 13 residues. Looked up from germline, CDR1 is MNHEY and CDR2 is SVGAGI. V gave up 0 bases and J gave up 6 bases, with 8 bases separating them. The CDR3 here is CASSYSRYSEAFF. The CDR3 region has the DNA TGTGCCAGCAGTTACTCCCGTTATTCTGAAGCTTTCTTT.

The rearrangement uses TRBV10-3 and TRBJ2-7; D uncertain. The CDR3 totals 14 residues. Trimming took 0 bases from V and 0 from J, leaving 6 bases between them. Germline V gene lookup returns CDR1 ENHRY and CDR2 SYGVKD. The CDR3 reads CAISESPGSYEQYF. As DNA, the CDR3 is TGTGCCATCAGTGAGTCCCCGGGCTCCTACGAGCAGTACTTC.

This clone showed up many times. The chain joins TRBV7-9 to TRBJ1-2; TRBD1 matches at 7 bases. This CDR3 spans 15 amino acids. Germline assignment: CDR1 SEHNR and CDR2 FQNEAQ (reference sequence). With V trimmed by 1 base and J by 4 bases, 6 bases remained unmatched. The CDR3 nucleotides read TGTGCCAGCAGCTTAGGTTCAGGGGGTGGCTATGGCTACACCTTC. Translated, it gives CASSLGSGGGYGYTF.

This clone was seen once. V gene TRBV27 combines with J gene TRBJ2-3; D is possibly TRBD2 (6 bases). Germline V lookup: CDR1 MNHEY, CDR2 SMNVEV (reference sequence). Trimming took 4 bases from V and 0 from J, leaving 14 bases between them. CDR3 length: 16 amino acids. This CDR3 is CASSWSSASSTDTQYF. The CDR3 DNA sequence: TGTGCCAGCAGTTGGTCTAGCGCATCCAGCACAGATACGCAGTATTTT.

This clone came up once. The chain employs TRBV5-5 and TRBJ2-7, with D perhaps TRBD2 (6 bases). V was trimmed by 6 bases and J by 3 bases, leaving 16 bases between them. The germline V gene encodes CDR1 SGHKS and CDR2 YYEKEE (reference sequence). The CDR3 consists of 14 residues. The CDR3 loop is CASTSGTHFYEQYF. The CDR3 DNA reads TGTGCCAGCACTTCCGGGACTCACTTCTACGAGCAGTACTTC.

The rearrangement joins TRBV24-1 to TRBJ2-5; TRBD1 agrees at 9 bases. J gave up 2 bases and V 4 bases, and 7 bases lay outside the gene matches. The germline gives CDR1 KGHDR, CDR2 SFDVKD. The CDR3 is made up of 16 amino acids. This chain's CDR3 is CATSDPTTGGQETQYF. The CDR3 coding sequence is TGTGCCACCAGTGACCCCACGACAGGGGGGCAAGAGACCCAGTACTTC.

The chain joins TRBV18 to TRBJ2-4; D is perhaps TRBD1 (6 bases). CDR1 and CDR2 (germline): KGHSH, LQKENI. This CDR3 contains 17 residues. The V gene lost 3 bases and the J gene lost 0 bases, with 15 bases spanning the gap. The CDR3 loop reads CASSPARTALAKNIQYF. The CDR3 nucleotides read TGTGCCAGCTCACCGGCCCGGACAGCTCTAGCCAAAAACATTCAGTACTTC.

The chain combines TRBV19 with TRBJ1-1; D uncertain. The CDR3 loop spans 12 amino acids. The germline V gene encodes CDR1 LNHDA and CDR2 SQIVND (reference sequence). The V end lost 5 bases, the J end lost 1 base, and 5 bases lay between the germline ends. For the CDR3, the DNA is TGTGCCAGTAGTGTTCAGAACACTGAAGCTTTCTTT. Encoded protein: CASSVQNTEAFF.

The V call is TRBV5-1, the J call TRBJ2-1, with 10 bases fitting TRBD2. V was clipped by 3 bases and J by 0 bases; unmatched bases: 12. Germline assignment: CDR1 SGHRS and CDR2 YFSETQ. The CDR3 spans 19 residues. CDR3 amino acids: CASSSPTSGKISSYNEQFF. DNA for the CDR3: TGCGCCAGCAGCTCTCCAACTAGCGGGAAAATAAGCTCCTACAATGAGCAGTTCTTC.

The rearrangement links TRBV14 to TRBJ2-1; D might be TRBD1 (5 bases). The CDR3 consists of 14 residues. From germline, CDR1 is SGHDN and CDR2 FVKESK. V lost 0 bases and J lost 12, with 15 bases in between. The CDR3 protein is CASSQDRPTQGQFF. For the CDR3, the DNA is TGTGCCAGCAGCCAAGATCGCCCGACTCAGGGGCAGTTCTTC.

This chain joins TRBV18 and TRBJ1-2, with D perhaps TRBD1 (5 bases). In germline, CDR1 is KGHSH, CDR2 LQKENI. CDR3 length equals 15 residues. V shed 0 bases and J shed 8 bases, with 16 bases lying between them. The CDR3 loop reads CASSPPDGGARGYTF. CDR3 DNA sequence: TGTGCCAGCTCACCACCGGACGGGGGAGCTAGGGGCTACACCTTC.

As DNA, the CDR3 is TGTGCCAGCACGTCTCCGGGACAGCATTACTATGGCTACACCTTC. It specifies CASTSPGQHYYGYTF. The genes are TRBV28 and TRBJ1-2, with 7 bases fitting TRBD1. Trimming at V came to 7 bases and at J to 3 bases, leaving 11 bases not matched to a gene. Germline lookup yields CDR1 MDHEN and CDR2 SYDVKM. This CDR3 contains 15 residues.

The rearrangement uses TRBV6-4 and TRBJ2-3, with D possibly being TRBD2 (6 bases). The CDR3 runs 17 residues. Trimming cost V 4 bases and J 1 base, with 18 bases left between them. CDR1 MRHNA and CDR2 SNTAGT come from the germline V gene. The CDR3 region is CASSAEGPLYRTDTQYF. The CDR3 bases are TGTGCCAGCAGTGCGGAGGGGCCATTGTACCGCACAGATACGCAGTATTTT.

The chain recombines TRBV6-2 or TRBV6-3 with TRBJ2-2, with TRBD2 matching over 13 bases. V was pared by 4 bases and J by 4 bases, with 3 bases of the junction left unmatched. Germline lookup yields CDR1 MNHEY and CDR2 SVGEGT. The CDR3 has 16 residues. CDR3 sequence: CASSSTSGRATGELFF. In nucleotides, the CDR3 is TGTGCCAGCAGTTCCACTAGCGGGAGGGCCACCGGGGAGCTGTTTTTT.

This sequence joins TRBV19 and TRBJ1-2; 7 bases align to TRBD1. Losses at the gene ends were 9 bases for V and 5 bases for J; bases not matched to a gene: 15. The CDR3 covers 15 residues. Germline V gene lookup returns CDR1 LNHDA and CDR2 SQIVND (reference sequence). The DNA for the CDR3 is TGTGCCAGCCAGGGGACAGCCCAGCAAGGATATGGCTACACCTTC. This sequence encodes CASQGTAQQGYGYTF.

This clone has only one observation. V gene TRBV5-1 combines with J gene TRBJ2-2, with 9 bases that match TRBD2. CDR1 is SGHRS and CDR2 is YFSETQ in the germline V gene. This CDR3 contains 17 residues. Trimming took 5 bases from V and 4 from J; bases not matched to a gene: 12. In DNA, the CDR3 is TGCGCCAGCAGGATATTATTAGCGGGAGCCCGCACCGGGGAGCTGTTTTTT. This encodes CASRILLAGARTGELFF.

The genes are TRBV19 and TRBJ2-7; TRBD2 matches at 9 bases. Germline V gene sequence: CDR1 LNHDA, CDR2 SQIVND (reference sequence). This CDR3 is 16 amino acids long. V was pared by 5 bases and J by 4 bases, with 12 bases of the junction left unmatched. The DNA of the CDR3 is TGTGCCAGTAGTTCGAGCGGGGGGCAGGGTTGGTACGAGCAGTACTTC. Encoded protein: CASSSSGGQGWYEQYF.

The chain carries TRBV12-5 and TRBJ2-2; D call uncertain. Trimming removed 6 bases from V and 1 base from J, with 9 bases in between. Germline V gene lookup returns CDR1 LGHNT and CDR2 FRNRAP. The CDR3 consists of 14 residues. Written as DNA, the CDR3 is TGTGCTAGTGGCCCAGCAGGGAACACCGGGGAGCTGTTTTTT. Its protein product is CASGPAGNTGELFF.

This clone was detected only once. The chain joins TRBV11-1 to TRBJ2-2; possibly TRBD2 for D (6 bases). Germline CDR1 and CDR2: SGHAT and FQDESV (reference sequence). This CDR3 contains 14 residues. V gave up 3 bases and J gave up 3 bases, with 8 bases separating them. The DNA for the CDR3 is TGTGCCAGCAGCTTCTCTAGCGACACCGGGGAGCTGTTTTTT. This encodes CASSFSSDTGELFF.

The chain is built from TRBV6-1 and TRBJ2-4, with 10 bases matching TRBD2. Looked up from germline, CDR1 is MNHNS and CDR2 is SASEGT. The CDR3 is 13 residues long. V shed 2 bases and J 12 bases; nucleotides not matched to a gene: 4. In DNA, the CDR3 is TGTGCCAGCAGTGAAACTAGCGGGAATCGTCAGTACTTC. Its protein is CASSETSGNRQYF.

V gene TRBV2 combines with J gene TRBJ1-1, with D unresolved. The germline V gene encodes CDR1 SNHLY and CDR2 FYNNEI. Trimming took off 6 bases at V and 1 base at J, with 12 bases between the two ends. This CDR3 has 14 residues. Here the CDR3 reads CASSGVEWNTEAFF. The CDR3 region has the DNA TGTGCCAGCAGCGGGGTGGAGTGGAACACTGAAGCTTTCTTT. The full variable domain, with the rest looked up from reference TRBV2 and TRBJ1-1, is EPEVTQTPSHQVTQMGQEVILRCVPISNHLYFYWYRQILGQKVEFLVSFYNNEISEKSEIFDDQFSVERPDGSNFTLKIRSTKLEDSAMYFCASSGVEWNTEAFFGQGTRLTVV.

V is TRBV7-2 and J is TRBJ2-1; the match to TRBD2 covers 8 bases. The CDR3 is 13 amino acids. The V gene's germline CDR1 is SGHTA and CDR2 FQGNSA. V was pared by 5 bases and J by 10 bases, with 7 bases of the junction left unmatched. The CDR3 DNA sequence: TGTGCCAGCAGCCTCGGGGGGGGCTGGGAGCAGTTCTTC. Its protein product is CASSLGGGWEQFF.

This clone was counted once. The chain combines TRBV4-1 with TRBJ2-5; 15 nucleotides match TRBD2. Germline CDR1 is MGHRA and CDR2 is YSYEKL. V shed 0 bases, J shed 3 bases, and the junction held 8 bases outside the gene matches. This CDR3 spans 19 amino acids. The CDR3 DNA is TGCGCCAGCAGCCAAGACGGACTAGCGGGAGGGCCCAACAAAGAGACCCAGTACTTC. Translation gives CASSQDGLAGGPNKETQYF.

The rearrangement joins TRBV7-7 to TRBJ2-7, with TRBD2 as a possible D gene (5 bases). V lost 1 base, J lost 1 base, and 8 bases lay in between. Looked up from germline, CDR1 is SSHAT and CDR2 is FNYEAQ (reference sequence). This CDR3 region has 14 residues. The CDR3 protein is CASSLGRDSYEQYF. The CDR3 region has the DNA TGTGCCAGCAGCTTAGGTCGGGATTCCTACGAGCAGTACTTC.